These 23 T cell receptor beta chains came from one sample sequenced in a study of cytomegalovirus exposure and HLA in healthy donors. Amplification used 60 Vbeta primers and 13 Jbeta primers. TCRdb keeps only in-frame clones here, not all; method: immunoSEQ multiplex PCR. This listing includes roughly 190,000 clones. Sequencing was performed on PBMCs. The receptors derive from a woman younger than 30 in good health and CMV-seropositive.

This sequence joins TRBV4-3 and TRBJ1-4; tentatively, D is TRBD1 (5 bases). Germline V gene sequence: CDR1 LGHNA, CDR2 YSLEER. CDR3 length: 15 residues. Trimming pared 0 bases from V and 4 bases from J, leaving 9 bases between. The DNA for the CDR3 is TGCGCCAGCAGCCAAGAACGACAGAGTAATGAAAAACTGTTTTTT. Its translation is CASSQERQSNEKLFF.

J is TRBJ2-1 and V is TRBV10-1; maybe TRBD1 (5 bases). Looked up from germline, CDR1 is WNHNN and CDR2 is SYGVQD (reference sequence). This CDR3 spans 14 amino acids. V was trimmed by 4 bases and J by 6 bases, leaving 13 bases between them. In DNA, the CDR3 is TGCGCCAGCAGTGTTTCAGGGTTGTTCAATGAGCAGTTCTTC. This codes for CASSVSGLFNEQFF.

The rearrangement uses TRBV29-1 and TRBJ2-5, with 8 bases fitting TRBD2. V shed 1 base and J 5 bases; nucleotides not matched to a gene: 9. Germline V gives CDR1 SQVTM, CDR2 ANQGSEA. This CDR3 region has 15 residues. In nucleotides, the CDR3 is TGCAGCGTTGAAGTTCAGTGGACTAGCTTGGAGACCCAGTACTTC. This translates into CSVEVQWTSLETQYF.

For this clone: This specimen includes other DNA sequences encoding the same CDR3. This chain links TRBV15 with TRBJ2-6; 7 positions match TRBD1. Trimming removed 4 bases from V and 3 bases from J; junction bases left unmatched: 3. Germline V CDR1 and CDR2: LNHNV, YYDKDF (reference sequence). The CDR3 has 15 amino acids. The CDR3 region is CATSTDRVGANVLTF. The CDR3 nucleotides read TGTGCCACCAGCACCGACAGGGTTGGGGCCAACGTCCTGACTTTC.

The chain employs TRBV6-1 and TRBJ2-1; 12 nucleotides match TRBD2. The CDR3 length is 17 residues. With V trimmed by 4 bases and J by 0 bases, 4 bases remained unmatched. In germline, CDR1 is MNHNS, CDR2 SASEGT. CDR3 in amino acids: CASSGLAGASSYNEQFF. The CDR3 DNA reads as TGTGCCAGCAGTGGACTAGCGGGGGCAAGCTCCTACAATGAGCAGTTCTTC.

In nucleotides, the CDR3 is TGTGCCTGGAGTGTATTGGACAGATCGCCCCTCCACTTT. Encoded protein: CAWSVLDRSPLHF. The gene calls are TRBV30 and TRBJ1-6, with TRBD1 as a possible D gene (6 bases). The CDR3 extends over 13 amino acids. With 0 bases removed from V and 13 bases from J, the gap between germline ends came to 13 bases. Germline V lookup: CDR1 GTSNPN, CDR2 SVGIG (reference sequence).

The rearrangement uses TRBV9 and TRBJ1-1, with TRBD1 matching 7 bases. V trimming: 4 bases; J trimming: 6 bases; junction bases outside the gene matches: 9. The CDR3 has 14 residues. Germline CDR1 reads SGDLS; CDR2 reads YYNGEE. CDR3 amino acids: CASSPDRLIPEAFF. Written as DNA, the CDR3 is TGTGCCAGCAGCCCGGACAGGCTAATCCCTGAAGCTTTCTTT.

V is TRBV28 and J is TRBJ1-2, with 11 bases identical to TRBD1. This CDR3 spans 12 amino acids. With 8 bases clipped from V and 5 bases from J, the junction kept 1 base outside the gene matches. Looked up from germline, CDR1 is MDHEN and CDR2 is SYDVKM. CDR3 residues: CASGTGGYGYTF. DNA for the CDR3: TGTGCCAGCGGGACAGGGGGATATGGCTACACCTTC.

The chain is built from TRBV6-5 and TRBJ1-2; D is possibly TRBD1 (6 bases). Trimming took off 6 bases at V and 4 bases at J, with 9 bases between the two ends. The CDR3 loop spans 12 amino acids. In germline, CDR1 is MNHEY, CDR2 SVGAGI. The CDR3 loop is CASRGQTYGYTF. DNA for the CDR3: TGTGCCAGCAGAGGACAGACCTATGGCTACACCTTC.

The V call is TRBV7-9, the J call TRBJ2-1; 13 bases fit TRBD2. CDR1 SEHNR and CDR2 FQNEAQ come from the germline V gene (reference sequence). V lost 3 bases and J lost 9; bases outside the gene matches: 17. This CDR3 region has 19 residues. The CDR3 region has the DNA TGTGCCAGCAGCTTCCACACAAAAAGCACTAGCGGGGGGGCCGTTGAGCAGTTCTTC. Amino acid sequence: CASSFHTKSTSGGAVEQFF.

This chain joins TRBV2 and TRBJ1-2; 7 positions agree with TRBD1. V was clipped by 6 bases and J by 2 bases; unmatched bases: 0. Germline V gene data show CDR1 as SNHLY and CDR2 as FYNNEI. This CDR3 has 12 residues. The chain's CDR3 is CASRGQNYGYTF. The CDR3 nucleotides read TGTGCCAGCAGGGGACAGAACTATGGCTACACCTTC.

V and J are TRBV4-1 and TRBJ1-2; 7 positions agree with TRBD1. Germline CDR1 reads MGHRA; CDR2 reads YSYEKL. CDR3 size: 17 residues. Unmatched junction bases numbered 10, after V lost 2 bases and J lost 1 base. The CDR3 bases are TGCGCCAGCAGCCAAATCGAAAGACAGGGTCTTAACTATGGCTACACCTTC. Protein sequence: CASSQIERQGLNYGYTF.

V usage is TRBV9 and J usage is TRBJ1-2, with D perhaps matching TRBD1 (5 bases). The CDR3 length is 14 residues. The V gene's germline CDR1 is SGDLS and CDR2 YYNGEE. The V end was cut by 0 bases, the J end by 4 bases, with 10 bases between. CDR3 in DNA: TGTGCCAGCAGCGTAGAGCAGGGTCTCTATGGCTACACCTTC. Translating it yields CASSVEQGLYGYTF.

V gene TRBV6-5 combines with J gene TRBJ1-6, with D tentatively TRBD1 (6 bases). The germline V gene encodes CDR1 MNHEY and CDR2 SVGAGI. V lost 7 bases and J lost 0, with 10 bases in between. The CDR3 contains 15 residues. CDR3 protein: CASKTGSSYNSPLHF. In DNA form, the CDR3 reads TGTGCCAGCAAAACAGGGAGCTCCTATAATTCACCCCTCCACTTT.

V and J are TRBV10-3 and TRBJ1-2, with D perhaps TRBD1 (6 bases). The CDR3 totals 15 residues. Trimming took off 0 bases at V and 4 bases at J, with 12 bases between the two ends. From germline, CDR1 is ENHRY and CDR2 SYGVKD. The CDR3 protein is CAISESGGHSYGYTF. CDR3 nucleotides: TGTGCCATCAGTGAGTCTGGGGGCCACAGCTATGGCTACACCTTC.

The chain combines TRBV15 with TRBJ2-5; D is perhaps TRBD2 (6 bases). The J call could be wrong; TRBJ2-7 is a better fit for the DNA end. This CDR3 has 17 residues. The germline V gene has CDR1 LNHNV and CDR2 YYDKDF (reference sequence). CDR3 in DNA: TGTGCCACCAGCAGAGATCGGTATCGGGGGTCAAGCTACGAGCAGTACTTC. It specifies CATSRDRYRGSSYEQYF.

The chain couples TRBV6-5 to TRBJ2-1; D perhaps matches TRBD2 (5 bases). This CDR3 comprises 13 residues. Germline V lookup: CDR1 MNHEY, CDR2 SVGAGI. V gave up 5 bases and J gave up 6 bases, with 11 bases separating them. The CDR3 DNA reads TGTGCCAGCAGTGACAACCGGGGCAATGAGCAGTTCTTC. It yields the protein CASSDNRGNEQFF.

The chain is built from TRBV5-4 and TRBJ1-1; TRBD1 matches 7 bases. The CDR3 runs to 16 residues. The V gene's germline CDR1 is SGHNT and CDR2 YYREEE (reference sequence). V gave up 1 base and J gave up 0 bases; unmatched junction bases: 6. CDR3 nucleotides: TGTGCCAGCAGCTTGACCGGGACAGCCATGAACACTGAAGCTTTCTTT. It translates to CASSLTGTAMNTEAFF.

The rearrangement uses TRBV7-8 and TRBJ1-1; D remains ambiguous. Trimming left V 5 bases short and J 5 bases short, with 12 bases between. Germline assignment: CDR1 SGHVS and CDR2 FQNEAQ. This CDR3 region has 13 residues. The CDR3, as DNA: TGTGCCAGCAGCGCCGGGGAGAGTACTGAAGCTTTCTTT. Encoded protein: CASSAGESTEAFF.

The gene calls are TRBV11-2 and TRBJ1-1; D remains ambiguous. This CDR3 spans 11 amino acids. Germline CDR1 reads SGHAT; CDR2 reads FQNNGV. Trimming took 3 bases from V and 7 from J, leaving 6 bases between them. The chain's CDR3 is CASSFAGEAFF. For the CDR3, the DNA is TGTGCCAGCAGCTTCGCAGGTGAAGCTTTCTTT.

The chain couples TRBV28 to TRBJ1-3; 7 nucleotides line up with TRBD1. The CDR3 runs 16 residues. Germline V lookup: CDR1 MDHEN, CDR2 SYDVKM. V was pared by 4 bases and J by 7 bases, with 13 bases of the junction left unmatched. The CDR3 loop is CASSSLQGSEGNTIYF. The DNA for the CDR3 is TGTGCCAGCAGTTCCTTACAGGGGAGTGAAGGCAACACCATATATTTT. Drawing the rest from reference TRBV28 and TRBJ1-3, the complete variable domain is DVKVTQSSRYLVKRTGEKVFLECVQDMDHENMFWYRQDPGLGLRLIYFSYDVKMKEKGDIPEGYSVSREKKERFSLILESASTNQTSMYLCASSSLQGSEGNTIYFGEGSWLTVV.

CDR3 DNA: TGCGCCAGCAGCTCTGGACAGGGAGGGACAGATACGCAGTATTTT. As protein: CASSSGQGGTDTQYF. The V gene is TRBV5-1, the J gene TRBJ2-3; TRBD1 is a possible D gene (8 bases). The germline CDR1 and CDR2 sequences are SGHRS and YFSETQ. The CDR3 spans 15 residues. The germline V and J ends were trimmed by 3 bases and 3 bases, with 14 bases remaining between them.

The chain's CDR3 is CASSQGAGTYRYEQYF. Here the CDR3 DNA reads TGCGCCAGCAGCCAAGGGGCCGGGACATACCGCTACGAGCAGTACTTC. The rearrangement uses TRBV4-1 and TRBJ2-7, with D perhaps TRBD1 (6 bases). CDR1 is MGHRA and CDR2 is YSYEKL in the germline V gene. Trimming pared 1 base from V and 3 bases from J, leaving 16 bases between. The CDR3 runs 16 residues.